Sequencing of this TCR beta chain was carried out in a study of cytomegalovirus exposure and HLA in healthy donors. Details on this clone: The antigen is not known.

The study ran its PCR with 60 Vbeta and 13 Jbeta primers. TCRdb's table, derived via immunoSEQ multiplex PCR, lists solely in-frame clones and lacks some. The table records over 200,000 clones, more than 60% of them present only once. Healthy bone marrow donors made up the donors. The CDR3 is made up of 14 amino acids. Germline CDR1 SEHNR, CDR2 FQNEAQ (reference sequence). Trimming removed 3 bases from V and 6 bases from J, with 14 bases in between. The study's findings and limits: A later analysis reportedly found fewer N-insertions in an Asian-associated ancestry cluster than the roughly 680-donor mean. Specific recognition of CMV antigens was confirmed in vitro for a few chains (all CMV-associated). TRBV6-2, TRBV6-3 and other indistinguishable V segments were excluded.

The sequence was collected from a woman in her fifties or sixties in good health and CMV-seropositive. V is TRBV7-9 and J is TRBJ1-2; TRBD1 is a possible D gene (6 bases). Sequencing used PBMCs. The CDR3 DNA reads as TGTGCCAGCAGCTTCTCCCCTGGACAGCATGGCTACACCTTC. Residues: CASSFSPGQHGYTF.